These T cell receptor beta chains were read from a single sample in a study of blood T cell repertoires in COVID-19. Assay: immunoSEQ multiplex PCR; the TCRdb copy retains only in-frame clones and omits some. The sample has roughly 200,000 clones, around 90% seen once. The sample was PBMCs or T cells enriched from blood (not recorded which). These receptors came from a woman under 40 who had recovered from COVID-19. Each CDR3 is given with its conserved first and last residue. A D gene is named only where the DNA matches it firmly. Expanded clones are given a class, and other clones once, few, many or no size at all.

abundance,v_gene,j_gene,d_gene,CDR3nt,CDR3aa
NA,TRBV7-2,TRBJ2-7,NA,TGTGCCAGCAGCCCCGCCCCCGGGACACTGAACTACGAGCAGTACTTC,CASSPAPGTLNYEQYF
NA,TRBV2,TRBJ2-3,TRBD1,TGTGCCAGCAGTTACAGTACAGGGGGAACGTCCACAGATACGCAGTATTTT,CASSYSTGGTSTDTQYF
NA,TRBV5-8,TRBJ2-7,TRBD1,TGTGCCAGCAGCTTGTGGGCAGGGGGATCCCACGAGCAGTACTTC,CASSLWAGGSHEQYF
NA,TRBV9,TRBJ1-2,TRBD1,TGTGCCAGCAGCCGGACAGGGGGGGCAGCTAACTATGGCTACACCTTC,CASSRTGGAANYGYTF
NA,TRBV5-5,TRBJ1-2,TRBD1,TGTGCCAGCAGCCCGACAGGGAATTCGATCGGGTATGGCTACACCTTC,CASSPTGNSIGYGYTF
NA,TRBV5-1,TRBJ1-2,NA,TGCGCCAGCAGCTTGGAACAGGGATGGGGCTACACCTTC,CASSLEQGWGYTF
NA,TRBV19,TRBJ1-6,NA,TGTGCCAGTGGGACTCAGGCGGGTAATTCACCCCTCCACTTT,CASGTQAGNSPLHF
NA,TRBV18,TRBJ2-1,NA,TGTGCCAGCTCACCACCGACTCAGGGTTTTCAGTTCTTC,CASSPPTQGFQFF
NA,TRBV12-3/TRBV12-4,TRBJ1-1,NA,TGTGCCAGCAGCGGTTACCTGAACACTGAAGCTTTCTTT,CASSGYLNTEAFF
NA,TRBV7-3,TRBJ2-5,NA,TGTGCCAGCAGCTTATACATCCAAGAGACCCAGTACTTC,CASSLYIQETQYF
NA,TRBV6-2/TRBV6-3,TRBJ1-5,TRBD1,TGTGCCAGCAGTATTGACAGGGTTCAGCCCCAGCATTTT,CASSIDRVQPQHF
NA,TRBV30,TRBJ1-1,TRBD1,TGTGCCTGGGAACCAAATGAACCGGGACAGGGGGCGTCATTCGGGGCTTTCTTT,CAWEPNEPGQGASFGAFF
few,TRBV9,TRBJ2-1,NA,TGTGCCAGCAGCGTAGACGGGAACTCCTACAATGAGCAGTTCTTC,CASSVDGNSYNEQFF
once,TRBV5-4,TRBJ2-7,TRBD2,TGTGCCAGCAGCCGCGGACTAGCGGGGGGAGTCTCCTACGAGCAGTACTTC,CASSRGLAGGVSYEQYF
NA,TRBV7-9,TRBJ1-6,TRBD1,TGTGCCAGCAGCTTGGGGACAGGCTCCTATAATTCACCCCTCCACTTT,CASSLGTGSYNSPLHF
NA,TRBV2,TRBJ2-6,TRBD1,TGTGCCAGCAGGGCGGACAGGGCTGGGGCCAACGTCCTGACTTTC,CASRADRAGANVLTF
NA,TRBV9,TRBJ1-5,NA,TGTGCCAGCAGCGTAGAGGGACAAATCAATCAGCCCCAGCATTTT,CASSVEGQINQPQHF
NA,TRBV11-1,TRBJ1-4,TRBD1,TGTGCCAGCAGTCGGGACAGGGATGCTGAAAAACTGTTTTTT,CASSRDRDAEKLFF
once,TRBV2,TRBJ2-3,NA,TGTGCCAGCAGGGGGCGATCTGGCACAGATACGCAGTATTTT,CASRGRSGTDTQYF
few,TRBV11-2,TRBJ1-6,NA,TGTGCCAGCAGCTTAGGGGGGGTTTCACCCCTCCACTTT,CASSLGGVSPLHF